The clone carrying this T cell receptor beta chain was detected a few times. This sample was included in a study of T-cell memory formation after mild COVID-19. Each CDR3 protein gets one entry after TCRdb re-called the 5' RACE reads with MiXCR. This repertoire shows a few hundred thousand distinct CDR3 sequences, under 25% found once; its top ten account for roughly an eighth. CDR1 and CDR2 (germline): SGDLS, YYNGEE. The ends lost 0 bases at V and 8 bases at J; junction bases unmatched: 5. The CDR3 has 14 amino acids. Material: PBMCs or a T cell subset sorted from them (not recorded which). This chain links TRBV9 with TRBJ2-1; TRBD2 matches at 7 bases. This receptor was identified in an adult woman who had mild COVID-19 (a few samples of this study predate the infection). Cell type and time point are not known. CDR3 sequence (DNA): TGTGCCAGCAGCGTAGTTGCGGGGGTGGATGAGCAGTTCTTC. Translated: CASSVVAGVDEQFF.